This TCR beta chain is drawn from a study of CD8 T cells in ankylosing spondylitis. Using its own MiXCR run on the 5' RACE reads, TCRdb lists one record per CDR3 protein. The sample yields roughly 400,000 distinct CDR3 sequences, about 20% seen once. This clonotype was detected many times. What it binds is not known. The CDR3 is made up of 14 amino acids. Germline V gene lookup returns CDR1 SGHRS and CDR2 YFSETQ. V was pared by 1 base and J by 0 bases, with 8 bases between. General observations from the study: Disease-linked clones reportedly showed significant enrichment in matched ankylosing spondylitis synovial fluid. Reactive arthritis synovial fluid and blood previously showed some of these motif variants. Characteristic, it appeared, of ankylosing spondylitis blood was a TCR beta motif of several highly homologous variants.

The receptor comes from a male donor with ankylosing spondylitis. The rearrangement links TRBV5-1 to TRBJ2-7, with D perhaps TRBD1 (5 bases). Sequenced material: blood, either unsorted or a sorted T cell fraction (not recorded which). In nucleotides, the CDR3 is TGCGCCAGCAGCTTGTCCCAGGGCTCCTACGAGCAGTACTTC. The encoded protein is CASSLSQGSYEQYF.